What follows are 13 T cell receptor beta chains derived from one specimen sequenced in a study of T cells in Graves' hyperthyroidism and ophthalmopathy (dated by TCRdb to the late 2010s). The library was produced with multiplex PCR. Sequencing took place on an Illumina HiSeq 2000. Amplification of TCR beta CDR3 regions was carried out from RNA transcripts. A first-round RT-PCR of the TCR CDR3 used the HTBI primer set with the Qiagen OneStep RT-PCR kit. The raw public reads went through TCRdb reprocessing: fastp at Q25, MiXCR clone calling, in-frame beta chains kept. Each CDR3 protein gets just one entry, which takes the most common genes and DNA from the rows behind it. In all, the sample holds roughly 700,000 distinct CDR3 sequences, and roughly 17% of those were seen once. The ten largest clones add up to around 15% of the sample. Material for sequencing was blood. These receptors originate from a middle-aged man with Graves' hyperthyroidism.

This clonotype was seen repeatedly, ten times or more. The chain has TRBV6-1 and TRBJ1-2, with D possibly being TRBD1 (6 bases). The CDR3 runs to 14 residues. Germline CDR1 MNHNS, CDR2 SASEGT. V dropped 2 bases and J dropped 4 bases, with 11 bases sitting between them. CDR3 amino acids: CASSEQQGGYGYTF. CDR3 DNA: TGTGCCAGCAGTGAACAACAGGGAGGCTATGGCTACACCTTC.

The chain is built from TRBV12-3 or TRBV12-4 and TRBJ2-7, with D perhaps being TRBD1 or TRBD2 (5 bases each). V was pared by 6 bases and J by 0 bases, with 18 bases between. This CDR3 is built from 16 residues. The CDR3 DNA reads TGTGCCAGCAGCCGAGGCACGCCAGGGAGCTCCTACGAGCAGTACTTC. Its translation: CASSRGTPGSSYEQYF.

This clonotype was seen many times. The genes are TRBV28 and TRBJ2-1; D might be TRBD1 (6 bases). The CDR3 is 16 residues long. With 7 bases removed from V and 0 bases from J, the gap between germline ends came to 16 bases. CDR1 and CDR2 (germline): MDHEN, SYDVKM. DNA of the CDR3: TGTGCCAGCACCCCAAGGGGGTCTAGCTCCTACAATGAGCAGTTCTTC. Amino acids: CASTPRGSSSYNEQFF.

Here the CDR3 DNA reads TGTGCCAGCTCCGGCGGGGACGGAGGTACAATTGTGCAGTTCTTC. Protein product: CASSGGDGGTIVQFF. This chain joins TRBV7-9 and TRBJ2-1; maybe TRBD2 (6 bases). The V end lost 8 bases, the J end lost 12 bases, and 26 bases lay between the germline ends. CDR1 is SEHNR and CDR2 is FQNEAQ in the germline V gene (reference sequence). CDR3 size: 15 residues.

This clonotype was observed at least ten times. This chain uses TRBV30 with TRBJ1-2, with D maybe TRBD1 (5 bases). This CDR3 contains 13 residues. CDR1 GTSNPN and CDR2 SVGIG come from the germline V gene (reference sequence). Trimming cost V 4 bases and J 2 bases, with 11 bases left between them. The CDR3 here is CAWTRQGNYGYTF. The CDR3 coding sequence is TGTGCCTGGACGCGGCAGGGAAACTATGGCTACACCTTC.

This clonotype was seen only a few times. The V call is TRBV18, the J call TRBJ1-2; 11 positions agree with TRBD1. CDR3 length: 17 amino acids. The ends lost 3 bases at V and 4 bases at J; junction bases unmatched: 10. In germline, CDR1 is KGHSH, CDR2 LQKENI. The CDR3 bases are TGTGCCAGCTCACCCTCCGGGACAGGGGGTATTGTCTATGGCTACACCTTC. It yields the protein CASSPSGTGGIVYGYTF.

This clonotype was counted a few times. The chain links TRBV20-1 to TRBJ2-5; 9 nucleotides align to TRBD1. V lost 6 bases, J lost 5 bases, and 7 bases stayed unmatched. This CDR3 spans 13 amino acids. Germline CDR1 and CDR2: DFQATT and SNEGSKA (reference sequence). In DNA, the CDR3 is TGCAGTGCCACCGGGACAGGGAAGGAGACCCAGTACTTC. Translated, it gives CSATGTGKETQYF.

This clonotype was seen ten or more times. The rearrangement links TRBV7-3 to TRBJ2-3; D may match TRBD1 or TRBD2 (5 bases each). The CDR3 contains 14 residues. V was clipped by 5 bases and J by 7 bases, with 16 bases between them. The V gene's germline CDR1 is SGHTA and CDR2 FQGTGA. CDR3 coding DNA: TGTGCCAGCAGCCCCGGGACCCCGCCACATACGCAGTATTTT. This translates into CASSPGTPPHTQYF.

This chain uses TRBV4-1 with TRBJ1-5; D not resolved. V was shortened by 1 base and J by 0 bases, with 10 bases between the two germline ends. Germline CDR1 and CDR2: MGHRA and YSYEKL. The CDR3 extends over 16 amino acids. The CDR3, as DNA: TGCGCCAGCAGCCAAGTTTCACTTTATAGCAATCAGCCCCAGCATTTT. As protein: CASSQVSLYSNQPQHF.

In this sample, this clonotype turned up a few times. The rearrangement joins TRBV24-1 to TRBJ2-2; D may be TRBD2 (5 bases). Germline CDR1 reads KGHDR; CDR2 reads SFDVKD. Trimming shortened V by 4 bases and J by 1 base, and 9 bases separated the two germline ends. The CDR3 spans 15 residues. The CDR3 sequence: CATSDIGGNTGELFF. Here the CDR3 DNA reads TGTGCCACCAGTGACATAGGAGGGAACACCGGGGAGCTGTTTTTT.

This clonotype has a handful of counts. The DNA for the CDR3 is TGCAGTGCTAGAGATGCCAGGGGGGAAGGGACTGAAGCTTTCTTT. Protein: CSARDARGEGTEAFF. This sequence joins TRBV20-1 and TRBJ1-1, with TRBD1 matching over 7 bases. The CDR3 is 15 residues long. The V segment lost 0 bases and the J segment 5 bases; nucleotides outside the gene matches: 9. Germline CDR1 reads DFQATT; CDR2 reads SNEGSKA (reference sequence).

This clonotype was observed at least ten times. The chain links TRBV7-2 to TRBJ2-5; D not certain. Germline values: CDR1 SGHTA, CDR2 FQGNSA. V lost 4 bases, J lost 12 bases, and 12 bases lay in between. CDR3 size: 11 residues. CDR3 loop: CASSSGLGKYF. The CDR3 bases are TGTGCCAGCAGCTCCGGTCTAGGGAAGTACTTC.

The V call is TRBV20-1, the J call TRBJ2-4; weak D call: TRBD1 (6 bases). There are 16 residues in the CDR3. V was pared by 0 bases and J by 1 base, with 13 bases between. Germline CDR1 is DFQATT and CDR2 is SNEGSKA (reference sequence). This chain's CDR3 is CSARDGGGWAKNIQYF. In nucleotides, the CDR3 is TGCAGTGCTAGAGATGGGGGCGGCTGGGCCAAAAACATTCAGTACTTC.